Below are 3 T cell receptor beta chains sequenced from a single sample in a study of CD8 T cells in ankylosing spondylitis. Whole-study findings and limits: A TCR beta motif of eight highly homologous variants appeared characteristic of ankylosing spondylitis blood.

Via MiXCR, TCRdb re-called the 5' RACE reads, giving one row per CDR3 protein. The sample holds approximately 540,000 distinct CDR3 sequences, roughly an eighth seen once. Their antigens are not known. Material: blood, either unsorted or a sorted T cell fraction (not recorded which). The origin of the receptors is a male donor with ankylosing spondylitis.

A few counts support this clonotype. The V call is TRBV5-1, the J call TRBJ2-7, with TRBD2 matching 8 bases. This CDR3 has 16 amino acids. Germline CDR1 is SGHRS and CDR2 is YFSETQ. J was trimmed by 3 bases and V by 0 bases; bases with no gene match: 8. In DNA, the CDR3 is TGCGCCAGCAGCTTGGGCCCCGGGACTAGAGACTACGAGCAGTACTTC. It specifies CASSLGPGTRDYEQYF. Using reference TRBV5-1 and TRBJ2-7 for the parts outside the CDR3, the full variable domain is KAGVTQTPRYLIKTRGQQVTLSCSPISGHRSVSWYQQTPGQGLQFLFEYFSETQRNKGNFPGRFSGRQFSNSRSEMNVSTLELGDSALYLCASSLGPGTRDYEQYFGPGTRLTVT.

The CDR3 nucleotides are TGTGCCAGCAGCTTTCCCGTTGGGAACACTGAAGCTTTCTTT. Translating it yields CASSFPVGNTEAFF. The chain has TRBV5-6 and TRBJ1-1; D is unclear. V shed 2 bases and J shed 1 base, with 9 bases lying between them. The CDR3 contains 14 residues. The germline V gene encodes CDR1 SGHDT and CDR2 YYEEEE. The variable domain in full, completed from reference TRBV5-6 and TRBJ1-1, reads DAGVTQSPTHLIKTRGQQVTLRCSPKSGHDTVSWYQQALGQGPQFIFQYYEEEERQRGNFPDRFSGHQFPNYSSELNVNALLLGDSALYLCASSFPVGNTEAFFGQGTRLTVV.

There are many counts of this clonotype. The chain is built from TRBV7-2 and TRBJ2-3, with 9 bases fitting TRBD1. The CDR3 totals 15 residues. Germline loops: CDR1 SGHTA, CDR2 FQGNSA. V lost 3 bases, J lost 1 base, and 2 bases stayed unmatched. The CDR3 is CASSFRQGGTDTQYF. CDR3 nucleotide sequence: TGTGCCAGCAGCTTTCGACAGGGGGGCACAGATACGCAGTATTTT.